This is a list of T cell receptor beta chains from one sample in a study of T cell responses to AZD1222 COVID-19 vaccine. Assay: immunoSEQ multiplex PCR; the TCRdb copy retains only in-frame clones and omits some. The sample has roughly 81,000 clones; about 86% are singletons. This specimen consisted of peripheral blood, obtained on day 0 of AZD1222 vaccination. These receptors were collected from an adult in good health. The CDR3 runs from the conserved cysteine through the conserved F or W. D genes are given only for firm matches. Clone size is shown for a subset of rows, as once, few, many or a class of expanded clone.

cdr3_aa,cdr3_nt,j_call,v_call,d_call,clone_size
CASSPRTGGNTGELFF,TGTGCCAGTAGCCCCCGGACAGGCGGAAACACCGGGGAGCTGTTTTTT,TRBJ2-2,TRBV19,TRBD1,NA
CASSYSTGVQGGYTF,TGTGCCAGCAGTTACTCGACTGGGGTTCAGGGTGGCTACACCTTC,TRBJ1-2,TRBV6-5,NA,NA
CASRGVYGGGSPLHF,TGTGCCAGCAGAGGAGTCTATGGAGGCGGTTCACCCCTCCACTTT,TRBJ1-6,TRBV28,NA,NA
CASSPPEQGIGELFF,TGCGCCAGCAGCCCCCCGGAACAGGGTATCGGGGAGCTGTTTTTT,TRBJ2-2,TRBV5-1,NA,NA
CASSSQGATEAFF,TGTGCCAGCAGCTCCCAAGGAGCCACTGAAGCTTTCTTT,TRBJ1-1,TRBV7-2,NA,NA
CASRTSGRHNEQFF,TGCGCCAGCCGGACTAGCGGGAGACACAATGAGCAGTTCTTC,TRBJ2-1,TRBV10-2,TRBD2,once
CASSQGQPNYGYTF,TGTGCCAGCAGCCAAGGACAGCCTAACTATGGCTACACCTTC,TRBJ1-2,TRBV7-8,NA,NA
CASSPGQGNTEAFF,TGTGCCAGCAGCCCCGGACAGGGGAACACTGAAGCTTTCTTT,TRBJ1-1,TRBV7-3,TRBD1,NA
CASSLVRISGANVLTF,TGTGCCAGCAGTTTAGTACGGATCTCTGGGGCCAACGTCCTGACTTTC,TRBJ2-6,TRBV28,NA,NA
CATSDVKFSDRDVYSNQPQHF,TGTGCCACCAGTGATGTAAAGTTCTCCGACCGGGACGTTTATAGCAATCAGCCCCAGCATTTT,TRBJ1-5,TRBV24-1,NA,NA
CASSYSFGDNEQFF,TGTGCCAGCAGTTACTCGTTCGGGGACAATGAGCAGTTCTTC,TRBJ2-1,TRBV6-5,NA,once
CASSLTGWYTEAFF,TGTGCCAGCAGTCTAACAGGGTGGTACACTGAAGCTTTCTTT,TRBJ1-1,TRBV28,NA,NA
CASSAQGGNQPQHF,TGTGCCAGTAGTGCCCAGGGGGGCAATCAGCCCCAGCATTTT,TRBJ1-5,TRBV19,TRBD1,once
CASSSGLAGSTF,TGTGCCAGCTCCTCAGGGCTGGCCGGGAGCACCTTC,TRBJ1-2,TRBV18,NA,NA
CASSELGKLRHREAFF,TGTGCCAGTAGTGAGCTTGGAAAATTGCGGCATCGGGAAGCTTTCTTT,TRBJ1-1,TRBV19,NA,NA
CASSPIDNIPTMNTEAFF,TGTGCCAGCAGTCCTATCGACAACATTCCAACAATGAACACTGAAGCTTTCTTT,TRBJ1-1,TRBV27,NA,once
CASSYDSWGQGNEQYF,TGTGCCAGCAGTTACGACTCTTGGGGACAGGGAAACGAGCAGTACTTC,TRBJ2-7,TRBV6-2/TRBV6-3,TRBD1,NA
CASTGDTQETQYF,TGTGCCAGCACCGGGGACACACAAGAGACCCAGTACTTC,TRBJ2-5,TRBV28,NA,NA
CASSLQHGNTQYF,TGTGCCAGCAGCTTACAACATGGAAATACGCAGTATTTT,TRBJ2-3,TRBV11-3,NA,NA
CASSLAGTGLYNEQFF,TGTGCCAGCAGCTTAGCTGGGACAGGGCTCTACAATGAGCAGTTCTTC,TRBJ2-1,TRBV11-3,TRBD1,few
CASSLNGYEQYF,TGTGCCAGCAGTTTAAATGGCTACGAGCAGTACTTC,TRBJ2-7,TRBV27,NA,NA
CASSPGGQGPSYEQYF,TGTGCCAGCAGCCCAGGGGGACAGGGGCCTTCCTACGAGCAGTACTTC,TRBJ2-7,TRBV11-3,TRBD1,NA
CASSYSRQGGNSPLHF,TGTGCCAGCAGTTACTCCAGGCAGGGGGGCAATTCACCCCTCCACTTT,TRBJ1-6,TRBV6-5,TRBD1,NA
CASTSTGQGGNEQFF,TGTGCCAGCACCTCCACGGGACAGGGTGGCAATGAGCAGTTCTTC,TRBJ2-1,TRBV28,TRBD1,NA
CATSSRDATYEQYF,TGTGCCACCAGCAGTAGGGACGCTACCTACGAGCAGTACTTC,TRBJ2-7,TRBV15,NA,NA
CASSRSGTAASEKLFF,TGTGCCAGCAGTCGCTCCGGGACAGCGGCGAGTGAAAAACTGTTTTTT,TRBJ1-4,TRBV28,TRBD1,few
CASSLGQGATNEKLFF,TGTGCCAGCAGCTTGGGACAGGGGGCAACTAATGAAAAACTGTTTTTT,TRBJ1-4,TRBV9,TRBD1,NA
CASSHGTGGETQYF,TGCGCCAGCAGCCATGGGACAGGGGGGGAGACCCAGTACTTC,TRBJ2-5,TRBV4-3,TRBD1,NA
CASSLAGQSSYNEQFF,TGCGCCAGCAGCTTGGCTGGACAGAGCTCCTACAATGAGCAGTTCTTC,TRBJ2-1,TRBV5-1,NA,NA
CASSFQAASYEQYF,TGTGCCAGCAGTTTCCAGGCAGCAAGCTACGAGCAGTACTTC,TRBJ2-7,TRBV6-5,NA,NA
CASSTRPRNEKLFF,TGTGCCAGCAGTACCCGGCCTCGTAATGAAAAACTGTTTTTT,TRBJ1-4,TRBV2,NA,NA
CASSLGASNTEAFF,TGTGCCAGCAGCTTAGGGGCCTCGAACACTGAAGCTTTCTTT,TRBJ1-1,TRBV11-2,NA,few
CASSPRQGGYNEQFF,TGTGCCAGCAGCCCCAGACAGGGGGGCTACAATGAGCAGTTCTTC,TRBJ2-1,TRBV9,TRBD1,NA
CASSDWDLNEQFF,TGTGCCAGCAGTGACTGGGACCTTAATGAGCAGTTCTTC,TRBJ2-1,TRBV2,NA,once
CASSQDFTLPGLDGYTF,TGTGCCAGCAGCCAAGATTTTACCCTACCGGGATTGGATGGCTACACCTTC,TRBJ1-2,TRBV14,NA,NA
CSAARDSDSYEQYF,TGCAGCGCTGCCCGGGACAGCGACTCCTACGAGCAGTACTTC,TRBJ2-7,TRBV29-1,TRBD1,NA
CASSPSGGPLEQYF,TGTGCCAGCAGCCCCAGCGGGGGACCTCTCGAGCAGTACTTC,TRBJ2-7,TRBV5-4,TRBD2,NA
CASRMDLAGVADEQYF,TGTGCCAGCCGAATGGACCTAGCGGGAGTCGCGGACGAGCAGTACTTC,TRBJ2-7,TRBV28,TRBD2,few
CASSSPLAGRADEQFF,TGTGCCAGCAGCTCCCCCCTGGCGGGCCGGGCCGATGAGCAGTTCTTC,TRBJ2-1,TRBV7-3,NA,NA
CASSPPEPLYGYTF,TGTGCCAGCAGCCCCCCGGAACCTCTCTATGGCTACACCTTC,TRBJ1-2,TRBV7-2,NA,NA
CASSLEDRSRAYEQYF,TGTGCCAGCAGCTTGGAGGACAGGTCAAGAGCCTACGAGCAGTACTTC,TRBJ2-7,TRBV5-5,TRBD1,NA
CASSHKNTEAFF,TGTGCCAGCAGCCACAAGAACACTGAAGCTTTCTTT,TRBJ1-1,TRBV7-8,NA,NA
CASSAGGGQRQYF,TGTGCCAGCAGCGCCGGGGGAGGCCAGAGGCAGTACTTC,TRBJ2-7,TRBV5-4,NA,NA
CASSEYPGTSGGELFF,TGTGCCAGCAGCGAATACCCTGGGACTAGCGGCGGGGAGCTGTTTTTT,TRBJ2-2,TRBV7-3,TRBD2,NA
CASSVAFGQSNEKLFF,TGTGCCAGCAGCGTAGCTTTCGGCCAGTCTAATGAAAAACTGTTTTTT,TRBJ1-4,TRBV9,NA,NA
CASSDAGGVETQYF,TGTGCCAGCAGCGATGCAGGGGGCGTGGAGACCCAGTACTTC,TRBJ2-5,TRBV9,TRBD1,NA
CASSIPGGSGANVLTF,TGTGCCAGTAGTATACCGGGTGGCTCTGGGGCCAACGTCCTGACTTTC,TRBJ2-6,TRBV19,NA,NA
CASSWTAPTNEKLFF,TGCGCCAGCAGCTGGACCGCGCCAACTAATGAAAAACTGTTTTTT,TRBJ1-4,TRBV5-1,NA,NA